The clone carrying this T cell receptor (beta chain) was recorded at least ten times. The record originates from a study of T-cell reconstitution after alpha-beta-depleted transplantation in children. Unique molecular identifiers tagged the TCRbeta library. Via MiXCR, TCRdb re-called the PCR reads, giving one row per CDR3 protein. Of approximately 640,000 distinct CDR3 sequences in the sample, around 17% were seen once. The germline CDR1 and CDR2 sequences are DFQATT and SNEGSKA (reference sequence). The CDR3 extends over 14 amino acids. Trimming left V 2 bases short and J 7 bases short, with 16 bases between.

The chain joins TRBV20-1 to TRBJ2-3, with D tentatively TRBD2 (5 bases). This material consisted of PBMCs from the stem cell graft donor, taken from the stem cell graft. The TCR originated in a human donor who donated a stem cell graft to a child with acute myeloid leukemia. The CDR3 sequence is CSARLITEGNTQYF. DNA for the CDR3: TGCAGTGCTAGACTTATAACCGAGGGAAATACGCAGTATTTT.